Shown below are 27 T cell receptor beta chains from a single sample sequenced in a study of blood T cell repertoires in COVID-19. Sequencing was performed with immunoSEQ multiplex PCR; in TCRdb, only in-frame clones are kept and a portion is missing. This table has under 350,000 clones, 70% to 90% appearing once. The specimen sequenced was peripheral blood. The origin of the receptors is a woman aged 70 to 79 with acute or convalescent COVID-19.

The chain uses TRBV3-1 (or the pseudogene TRBV3-2) and TRBJ2-7; tentatively, D is TRBD2 (5 bases). The germline V gene has CDR1 LGHDT and CDR2 YNNKEL (reference sequence). This CDR3 spans 13 amino acids. With 3 bases removed from V and 3 bases from J, the gap between germline ends came to 9 bases. The CDR3 DNA reads TGTGCCAGCAGCCATAGGACTGTCTACGAGCAGTACTTC. This gives the protein CASSHRTVYEQYF.

The chain recombines TRBV11-3 with TRBJ2-3; TRBD1 aligns across 9 bases. Germline lookup yields CDR1 SGHNT and CDR2 YENEEA. The CDR3 runs 13 residues. J lost 13 bases, V lost 0 bases, and 5 bases had no gene match. The CDR3 region is CASSLDRTGAEYF. In nucleotides, the CDR3 is TGTGCCAGCAGCTTAGACAGGACAGGGGCGGAGTATTTT. The full variable domain, rest sourced from reference TRBV11-3 and TRBJ2-3, is EAGVVQSPRYKIIEKKQPVAFWCNPISGHNTLYWYLQNLGQGPELLIRYENEEAVDDSQLPKDRFSAERLKGVDSTLKIQPAELGDSAVYLCASSLDRTGAEYFGPGTRLTVL.

This clone was seen a single time. The chain joins TRBV5-1 to TRBJ1-4; 8 positions match TRBD1. This CDR3 has 16 residues. The germline V gene encodes CDR1 SGHRS and CDR2 YFSETQ. The V and J ends lost 0 bases and 6 bases, in that order; junction bases with no gene match: 7. CDR3 loop: CASSLGSNRGDEKLFF. For the CDR3, the DNA is TGCGCCAGCAGCTTGGGGTCGAACAGGGGGGATGAAAAACTGTTTTTT. Full variable domain (outside the CDR3, taken from reference TRBV5-1 and TRBJ1-4): KAGVTQTPRYLIKTRGQQVTLSCSPISGHRSVSWYQQTPGQGLQFLFEYFSETQRNKGNFPGRFSGRQFSNSRSEMNVSTLELGDSALYLCASSLGSNRGDEKLFFGSGTQLSVL.

The V call is TRBV2, the J call TRBJ1-2; maybe TRBD1 (6 bases). This CDR3 comprises 12 residues. Trimming removed 7 bases from V and 1 base from J, with 7 bases in between. The germline gives CDR1 SNHLY, CDR2 FYNNEI. CDR3 residues: CASKDSNYGYTF. CDR3 in DNA: TGTGCCAGCAAGGACAGTAACTATGGCTACACCTTC.

The rearrangement uses TRBV24-1 and TRBJ2-3; TRBD1 matches 10 bases. The CDR3 is 18 amino acids. Germline trimming cut 5 bases from V and 5 bases from J; bases unmatched to any gene: 15. Germline-derived CDR1 and CDR2 are KGHDR and SFDVKD. The CDR3: CATSGWGGTGELGDTQYF. The CDR3 region has the DNA TGTGCCACCAGTGGCTGGGGCGGGACAGGGGAATTGGGAGATACGCAGTATTTT.

This chain joins TRBV30 and TRBJ1-1, with 7 bases fitting TRBD1. The CDR3 has 15 amino acids. Germline values: CDR1 GTSNPN, CDR2 SVGIG (reference sequence). Trimming took 1 base from V and 2 from J; bases not matched to a gene: 7. CDR3 sequence reads: CAWSAKKGANTEAFF. The CDR3 region has the DNA TGTGCCTGGAGTGCAAAGAAGGGGGCCAACACTGAAGCTTTCTTT.

The chain links TRBV3-1 (or the pseudogene TRBV3-2) to TRBJ2-7; TRBD2 aligns across 10 bases. V lost 4 bases and J lost 7; bases outside the gene matches: 10. This CDR3 has 15 residues. From germline, CDR1 is LGHDT and CDR2 YNNKEL (reference sequence). The CDR3 DNA reads TGTGCCAGCAGCCCCGGACTAGCGGCGGCGGGGGAGCAGTACTTC. This translates into CASSPGLAAAGEQYF.

This chain joins TRBV6-5 and TRBJ1-3, with D perhaps TRBD1 (5 bases). V shed 2 bases and J shed 0 bases, with 11 bases lying between them. Germline CDR1 reads MNHEY; CDR2 reads SVGAGI. The CDR3 is 16 residues long. CDR3 sequence (DNA): TGTGCCAGCAGTTACGGGGGGGGAGTCTCTGGAAACACCATATATTTT. It yields the protein CASSYGGGVSGNTIYF.

This clone appeared a few times. This chain links TRBV27 with TRBJ2-1, with 7 bases fitting TRBD1. Trimming took 8 bases from V and 10 from J; bases not matched to a gene: 8. The CDR3 covers 12 residues. Germline V gene lookup returns CDR1 MNHEY and CDR2 SMNVEV (reference sequence). The CDR3 loop reads CASYTDRTEQFF. The CDR3 DNA reads TGTGCCAGCTATACGGACAGGACCGAGCAGTTCTTC.

This clone was detected only once. V usage is TRBV27 and J usage is TRBJ1-6; D is perhaps TRBD1 (5 bases). The CDR3 loop spans 15 amino acids. V was shortened by 0 bases and J by 10 bases, with 13 bases between the two germline ends. In germline, CDR1 is MNHEY, CDR2 SMNVEV (reference sequence). The CDR3 loop is CASSLSGTDPSPLHF. DNA of the CDR3: TGTGCCAGCAGTTTATCGGGGACTGACCCGTCACCCCTCCACTTT.

V gene TRBV5-1 combines with J gene TRBJ2-6, with D tentatively TRBD1 (5 bases). The CDR3 has 15 residues. The germline V and J ends were trimmed by 7 bases and 1 base, with 12 bases remaining between them. In germline, CDR1 is SGHRS, CDR2 YFSETQ. The CDR3 nucleotides are TGCGCCAGCGAGCAGGGTGTGTCTGGGGCCAACGTCCTGACTTTC. Its protein is CASEQGVSGANVLTF.

This clone was detected a few times. This rearrangement joins TRBV9 to TRBJ1-1; D not certain. The V gene lost 3 bases and the J gene lost 6 bases, with 12 bases spanning the gap. Germline loops: CDR1 SGDLS, CDR2 YYNGEE. The CDR3 is 13 amino acids. The CDR3 spells CASSAALGAEAFF. CDR3 coding DNA: TGTGCCAGCAGCGCGGCATTGGGCGCTGAAGCTTTCTTT. Supplemented by reference TRBV9 and TRBJ1-1, the full variable domain reads DSGVTQTPKHLITATGQRVTLRCSPRSGDLSVYWYQQSLDQGLQFLIQYYNGEERAKGNILERFSAQQFPDLHSELNLSSLELGDSALYFCASSAALGAEAFFGQGTRLTVV.

The V call is TRBV30, the J call TRBJ1-1, with a weak D call TRBD1 (5 bases). The ends were cut back, 3 bases at V and 6 bases at J, with 14 bases in the middle. The CDR3 spans 13 residues. Germline CDR1 reads GTSNPN; CDR2 reads SVGIG (reference sequence). CDR3 nucleotide sequence: TGTGCCTGGAGGGCAGGGAAGAGGTCTGAAGCTTTCTTT. It specifies CAWRAGKRSEAFF.

This chain uses TRBV3-1 (or the pseudogene TRBV3-2) with TRBJ1-2, with D maybe TRBD1 (5 bases). From germline, CDR1 is LGHDT and CDR2 YNNKEL (reference sequence). The CDR3 is 14 amino acids. Trimming cost V 4 bases and J 4 bases, with 13 bases left between them. In DNA form, the CDR3 reads TGTGCCAGCAGCCGGAGGGGCGACATCTATGGCTACACCTTC. This gives the protein CASSRRGDIYGYTF.

The chain couples TRBV4-1 to TRBJ1-5; D is uncertain. V lost 0 bases and J lost 4, with 10 bases in between. The CDR3 totals 15 residues. The germline V gene has CDR1 MGHRA and CDR2 YSYEKL. The CDR3 spells CASSQEIQANQPQHF. The CDR3, as DNA: TGCGCCAGCAGCCAAGAAATCCAGGCTAATCAGCCCCAGCATTTT.

The rearrangement links TRBV7-9 to TRBJ1-5, with a tentative D call TRBD1 (6 bases). Trimming took off 1 base at V and 8 bases at J, with 15 bases between the two ends. Germline CDR1 SEHNR, CDR2 FQNEAQ (reference sequence). The CDR3 length is 15 residues. CDR3 nucleotides: TGTGCCAGCAGCTTAGGGCGCGTACCAGGGGAGCCCCAGCATTTT. Its protein is CASSLGRVPGEPQHF.

The CDR3 protein is CASSPRTGVTEAFF. CDR3 nucleotide sequence: TGTGCCAGCAGCCCCCGAACGGGGGTCACTGAAGCTTTCTTT. The rearrangement uses TRBV9 and TRBJ1-1; a weak D match, TRBD1 (5 bases). The CDR3 runs 14 residues. Trimming removed 4 bases from V and 4 bases from J, with 14 bases in between. From germline, CDR1 is SGDLS and CDR2 YYNGEE.

The J gene is TRBJ2-5, the V gene TRBV18; D possibly corresponds to TRBD2 (6 bases). This CDR3 region has 14 residues. Germline CDR1 KGHSH, CDR2 LQKENI. Trimming removed 4 bases from V and 2 bases from J, with 11 bases in between. CDR3 bases: TGTGCCAGCTCACTTAACCGGGGGCAAGAGACCCAGTACTTC. This sequence encodes CASSLNRGQETQYF.

The rearrangement uses TRBV27 and TRBJ1-5; 8 bases line up with TRBD1. The CDR3 extends over 13 amino acids. Trimming removed 6 bases from V and 9 bases from J; junction bases left unmatched: 7. CDR1 MNHEY and CDR2 SMNVEV come from the germline V gene (reference sequence). Written as DNA, the CDR3 is TGTGCCAGCAGAGGACAGGGCGGGAGGCCCCAGCATTTT. Encoded protein: CASRGQGGRPQHF.

This chain connects TRBV5-4 to TRBJ2-7; 7 nucleotides match TRBD2. CDR1 SGHNT and CDR2 YYREEE come from the germline V gene (reference sequence). This CDR3 spans 15 amino acids. V dropped 4 bases and J dropped 6; count of bases not matched to a gene: 13. This CDR3 is CASSPPGRGTTEQYF. The CDR3 DNA is TGTGCCAGCAGCCCGCCGGGGAGGGGCACTACCGAGCAGTACTTC.

The V and J genes are TRBV5-4 and TRBJ1-2; TRBD1 matches 9 bases. Per the germline V gene, CDR1 is SGHNT and CDR2 is YYREEE (reference sequence). This CDR3 contains 16 residues. With V trimmed by 1 base and J by 0 bases, 4 bases remained unmatched. The CDR3 spells CASSLPGQGSNYGYTF. CDR3 bases: TGTGCCAGCAGCTTGCCGGGACAGGGATCTAACTATGGCTACACCTTC.

The chain is built from TRBV5-4 and TRBJ1-1; D remains unclear. The CDR3 has 8 amino acids. Deletions cut 7 bases from V and 11 bases from J, with 6 bases between. Germline assignment: CDR1 SGHNT and CDR2 YYREEE (reference sequence). As DNA, the CDR3 is TGTGCCAGCGTCTTGGCTTTCTTT. Translating it yields CASVLAFF.

The chain recombines TRBV7-6 with TRBJ1-1; 7 positions agree with TRBD1. J was trimmed by 4 bases and V by 5 bases; bases with no gene match: 4. Germline CDR1 reads SGHVS; CDR2 reads FNYEAQ. This CDR3 spans 13 amino acids. The CDR3: CASSLNRGTEAFF. As DNA, the CDR3 is TGTGCCAGCAGCCTTAACAGGGGCACTGAAGCTTTCTTT.

The chain uses TRBV2 and TRBJ1-2; 7 bases map to TRBD1. The CDR3 runs 14 residues. Germline trimming cut 6 bases from V and 0 bases from J; bases unmatched to any gene: 4. CDR1 is SNHLY and CDR2 is FYNNEI in the germline V gene. DNA of the CDR3: TGTGCCAGCAGAGCCGGGACAGCTAACTATGGCTACACCTTC. The encoded protein is CASRAGTANYGYTF. Filled out from reference TRBV2 and TRBJ1-2, the complete variable domain reads EPEVTQTPSHQVTQMGQEVILRCVPISNHLYFYWYRQILGQKVEFLVSFYNNEISEKSEIFDDQFSVERPDGSNFTLKIRSTKLEDSAMYFCASRAGTANYGYTFGSGTRLTVV.

The CDR3 loop reads CASSSIGLRGGYTF. The CDR3 bases are TGTGCCAGCAGCTCCATCGGGCTCCGGGGTGGCTACACCTTC. The rearrangement links TRBV11-2 to TRBJ1-2; no reliable D call. The V and J ends lost 4 bases and 7 bases respectively, with 16 bases between them. This CDR3 comprises 14 residues. CDR1 and CDR2 (germline): SGHAT, FQNNGV. The full variable domain, with the rest looked up from reference TRBV11-2 and TRBJ1-2, is EAGVAQSPRYKIIEKRQSVAFWCNPISGHATLYWYQQILGQGPKLLIQFQNNGVVDDSQLPKDRFSAERLKGVDSTLKIQPAKLEDSAVYLCASSSIGLRGGYTFGSGTRLTVV.

V is TRBV29-1 and J is TRBJ2-3; 7 bases line up with TRBD1. Germline-derived CDR1 and CDR2 are SQVTM and ANQGSEA. J was trimmed by 3 bases and V by 6 bases; bases with no gene match: 9. This CDR3 contains 14 residues. The DNA for the CDR3 is TGCAGCGTCAACCAGGGGGTGACGACAGATACGCAGTATTTT. Translating gives CSVNQGVTTDTQYF.

The rearrangement uses TRBV4-1 and TRBJ1-1; the D gene is possibly TRBD1 (6 bases). V lost 3 bases and J 4 bases, leaving 9 bases between the germline ends. CDR1 is MGHRA and CDR2 is YSYEKL in the germline V gene. The CDR3 runs to 13 residues. The CDR3 nucleotides read TGCGCCAGCAGCCAGCGACAGGTCACTGAAGCTTTCTTT. This encodes CASSQRQVTEAFF.